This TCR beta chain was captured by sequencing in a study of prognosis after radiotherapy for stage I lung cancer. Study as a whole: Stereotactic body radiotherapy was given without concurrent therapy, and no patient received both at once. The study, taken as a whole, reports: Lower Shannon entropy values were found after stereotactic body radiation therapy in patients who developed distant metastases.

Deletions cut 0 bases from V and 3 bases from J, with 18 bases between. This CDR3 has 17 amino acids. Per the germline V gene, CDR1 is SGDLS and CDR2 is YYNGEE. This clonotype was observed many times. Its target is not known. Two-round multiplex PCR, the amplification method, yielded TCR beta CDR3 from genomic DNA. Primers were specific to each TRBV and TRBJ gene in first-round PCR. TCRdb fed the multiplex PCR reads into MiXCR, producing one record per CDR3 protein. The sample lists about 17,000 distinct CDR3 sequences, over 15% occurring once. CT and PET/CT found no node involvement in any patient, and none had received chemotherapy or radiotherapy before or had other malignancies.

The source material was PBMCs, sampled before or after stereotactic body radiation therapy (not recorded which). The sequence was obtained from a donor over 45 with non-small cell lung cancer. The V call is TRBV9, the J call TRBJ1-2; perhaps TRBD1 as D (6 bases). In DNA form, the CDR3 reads TGTGCCAGCAGCGTAGGTCTCTGGGGGCGACGGGACTATGGCTACACCTTC. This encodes CASSVGLWGRRDYGYTF.